This is a list of T cell receptor beta chains from one sample in a study of blood T cells in healthy people across ages. TCRdb used MiXCR to reprocess the 5' RACE reads, holding one entry per CDR3 protein. The table has over a million distinct CDR3 sequences, 35% to 45% seen once. Material for sequencing was blood. The receptors shown here come from a woman under 30 in good health. The CDR3 runs from the conserved cysteine through the conserved F or W. A D gene is named only where the DNA matches it firmly. Clone size is given for some rows only: seen once, a few or many times, or a class if the clone is expanded.

>TRBV18|TRBJ2-1|.|.
CASSPGVLSSYNEQFF
TGTGCCAGCTCACCGGGGGTTCTAAGCTCCTACAATGAGCAGTTCTTC
>TRBV25-1|TRBJ2-5|TRBD2|few
CASSLATSGSETQYF
TGTGCCAGCAGTTTGGCTACTAGCGGGAGCGAGACCCAGTACTTC
>TRBV9|TRBJ1-3|.|.
CASSASSFSGNTIYF
TGTGCCAGCAGCGCCAGCTCCTTCTCTGGAAACACCATATATTTT
>TRBV12-3/TRBV12-4|TRBJ1-2|.|few
CASSRRIYGYTF
TGTGCCAGCAGTCGGAGAATCTATGGCTACACCTTC
>TRBV12-5|TRBJ2-1|TRBD2|.
CASGFLAGDYNEQFF
TGTGCTAGTGGTTTTTTGGCGGGGGACTACAATGAGCAGTTCTTC
>TRBV7-2|TRBJ2-7|.|few
CASSLVWGNYEQYF
TGTGCCAGCAGCTTAGTTTGGGGGAACTACGAGCAGTACTTC
>TRBV4-1|TRBJ2-7|TRBD2|few
CASSQAVKRGYSYEQYF
TGCGCCAGCAGCCAAGCGGTTAAGCGGGGGTACTCCTACGAGCAGTACTTC
>TRBV6-6|TRBJ2-7|TRBD1|once
CASGRQGVHNEQYF
TGTGCCAGCGGCCGACAGGGGGTTCACAATGAGCAGTACTTC
>TRBV20-1|TRBJ2-1|.|many
CSARGGGPYNEQFF
TGCAGTGCCCGAGGAGGGGGGCCCTACAATGAGCAGTTCTTC
>TRBV7-2|TRBJ2-7|.|.
CASSLVVLGADEQYF
TGTGCCAGCAGCTTAGTTGTCCTAGGTGCAGACGAGCAGTACTTC
>TRBV27|TRBJ2-1|.|.
CATARVPNEQFF
TGTGCCACCGCCAGGGTACCCAATGAGCAGTTCTTC
>TRBV9|TRBJ2-7|.|few
CASSVFQGTYNEQYF
TGTGCCAGCAGCGTTTTCCAGGGTACCTACAATGAGCAGTACTTC
>TRBV11-2|TRBJ2-3|.|few
CASSDRSYKLDTQYF
TGTGCCAGCAGCGACAGGAGTTATAAGTTAGATACGCAGTATTTT
>TRBV6-5|TRBJ2-7|.|few
CASSYSGGGPYEQYF
TGTGCCAGCAGTTACTCCGGCGGGGGCCCCTACGAGCAGTACTTC
>TRBV7-9|TRBJ1-2|.|few
CASSIGRGNYGYTF
TGTGCCAGCAGCATCGGCCGGGGGAACTATGGCTACACCTTC
>TRBV5-1|TRBJ2-1|.|.
CASSFQGSYNERFF
TGCGCCAGCAGCTTCCAGGGTTCCTACAATGAGCGGTTCTTC
>TRBV6-6|TRBJ2-5|.|few
CASSYYKVPQETQYF
TGTGCCAGCAGTTACTACAAGGTCCCCCAAGAGACCCAGTACTTC